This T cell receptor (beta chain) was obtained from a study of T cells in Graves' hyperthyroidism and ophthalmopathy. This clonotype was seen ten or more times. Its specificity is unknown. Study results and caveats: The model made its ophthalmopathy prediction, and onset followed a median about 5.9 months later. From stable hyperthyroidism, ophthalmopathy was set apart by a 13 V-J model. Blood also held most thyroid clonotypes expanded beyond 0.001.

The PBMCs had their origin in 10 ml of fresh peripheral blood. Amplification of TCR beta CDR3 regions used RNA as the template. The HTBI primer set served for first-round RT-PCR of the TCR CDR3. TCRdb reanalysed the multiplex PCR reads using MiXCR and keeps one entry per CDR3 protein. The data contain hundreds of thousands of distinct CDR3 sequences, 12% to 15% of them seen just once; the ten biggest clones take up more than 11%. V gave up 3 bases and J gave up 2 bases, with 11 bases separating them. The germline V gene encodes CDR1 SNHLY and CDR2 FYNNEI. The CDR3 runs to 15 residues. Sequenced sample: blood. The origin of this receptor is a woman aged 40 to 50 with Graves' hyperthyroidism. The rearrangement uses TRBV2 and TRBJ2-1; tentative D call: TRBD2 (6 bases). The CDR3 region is CASSESLAPYNEQFF. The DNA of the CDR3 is TGTGCCAGCAGTGAGAGTCTAGCGCCCTACAATGAGCAGTTCTTC.